A single sample is the source of the 8 T cell receptor beta chains below, sequenced in a study of blood T cell repertoires in COVID-19. Profiling relied on immunoSEQ multiplex PCR, and the TCRdb table lists in-frame clones only, not all of them. In the table there are tens of thousands of clones, roughly 84% of which are singletons. Sequenced input: peripheral blood. These receptors came from a man in his 70s with acute or convalescent COVID-19.

The chain is built from TRBV19 and TRBJ2-4; 8 nucleotides agree with TRBD1. The CDR3 totals 14 residues. Trimming removed 5 bases from V and 8 bases from J; junction bases left unmatched: 8. Germline CDR1 reads LNHDA; CDR2 reads SQIVND (reference sequence). For the CDR3, the DNA is TGTGCCAGTAGTCCAGGACAGGGCCCCTACATTCAGTACTTC. Translated, it gives CASSPGQGPYIQYF.

The V gene is TRBV5-1, the J gene TRBJ1-1, with a possible D match to TRBD1 (6 bases). The V gene lost 4 bases and the J gene lost 1 base, with 14 bases spanning the gap. Germline CDR1 SGHRS, CDR2 YFSETQ. CDR3 length: 15 residues. CDR3 sequence reads: CASSRTLQGNTEAFF. The DNA for the CDR3 is TGCGCCAGCAGCAGAACCCTACAGGGGAACACTGAAGCTTTCTTT.

This chain uses TRBV28 with TRBJ1-6; tentatively, D is TRBD1 (5 bases). Looked up from germline, CDR1 is MDHEN and CDR2 is SYDVKM. This CDR3 comprises 15 residues. Between the trimmed V and J ends, which lost 2 bases and 6 bases, there was a span of 11 bases. The CDR3 reads CASSLDRQGNSPLHF. In nucleotides, the CDR3 is TGTGCCAGCAGTTTAGACCGCCAGGGTAATTCACCCCTCCACTTT. Filled out from reference TRBV28 and TRBJ1-6, the complete variable domain reads DVKVTQSSRYLVKRTGEKVFLECVQDMDHENMFWYRQDPGLGLRLIYFSYDVKMKEKGDIPEGYSVSREKKERFSLILESASTNQTSMYLCASSLDRQGNSPLHFGNGTRLTVT.

The chain is built from TRBV5-4 and TRBJ2-4; 9 bases are a match to TRBD1. The CDR3 runs to 16 residues. CDR1 SGHNT and CDR2 YYREEE come from the germline V gene (reference sequence). V was pared by 2 bases and J by 6 bases, with 9 bases of the junction left unmatched. CDR3 amino acids: CASSFGGTGPPNIQYF. DNA of the CDR3: TGTGCCAGCAGCTTCGGAGGGACAGGGCCTCCAAACATTCAGTACTTC.

The chain is built from TRBV6-6 and TRBJ2-5; 7 nucleotides match TRBD2. Per germline, CDR1 MNHNY and CDR2 SVGAGI (reference sequence). J gave up 3 bases and V 7 bases, and 11 bases lay outside the gene matches. The CDR3 covers 15 residues. The CDR3 here is CASTPLASGKETQYF. The CDR3 DNA sequence: TGTGCCAGCACCCCCTTGGCTAGCGGCAAAGAGACCCAGTACTTC.

The chain has TRBV4-1 and TRBJ1-2; tentative D call: TRBD1 (5 bases). V lost 4 bases, J lost 8 bases, and 20 bases lay in between. CDR1 is MGHRA and CDR2 is YSYEKL in the germline V gene. The length of the CDR3 is 15 residues. CDR3 loop: CASSRPAGGSRGYTF. In nucleotides, the CDR3 is TGCGCCAGCAGCCGCCCGGCCGGGGGTTCGCGGGGCTACACCTTC.

The rearrangement links TRBV4-1 to TRBJ1-6; D might be TRBD1 (6 bases). Germline V gene data show CDR1 as MGHRA and CDR2 as YSYEKL. The CDR3 covers 15 residues. Between the trimmed V and J ends, which lost 0 bases and 10 bases, there was a span of 13 bases. CDR3 DNA sequence: TGCGCCAGCAGCCAAGAAGGAGGGGGGGTGTCACCCCTCCACTTT. It encodes CASSQEGGGVSPLHF.

This clone was counted a single time. The V call is TRBV19, the J call TRBJ2-3, with 8 nucleotides matching TRBD1. The germline CDR1 and CDR2 sequences are LNHDA and SQIVND (reference sequence). The V gene end was trimmed by 5 bases and the J gene end by 1 base; junction bases not matched to a gene: 11. The CDR3 spans 17 residues. The CDR3 bases are TGTGCCAGTAGTCCCTCACAGGGGGGCCCCCGCACAGATACGCAGTATTTT. It translates to CASSPSQGGPRTDTQYF.